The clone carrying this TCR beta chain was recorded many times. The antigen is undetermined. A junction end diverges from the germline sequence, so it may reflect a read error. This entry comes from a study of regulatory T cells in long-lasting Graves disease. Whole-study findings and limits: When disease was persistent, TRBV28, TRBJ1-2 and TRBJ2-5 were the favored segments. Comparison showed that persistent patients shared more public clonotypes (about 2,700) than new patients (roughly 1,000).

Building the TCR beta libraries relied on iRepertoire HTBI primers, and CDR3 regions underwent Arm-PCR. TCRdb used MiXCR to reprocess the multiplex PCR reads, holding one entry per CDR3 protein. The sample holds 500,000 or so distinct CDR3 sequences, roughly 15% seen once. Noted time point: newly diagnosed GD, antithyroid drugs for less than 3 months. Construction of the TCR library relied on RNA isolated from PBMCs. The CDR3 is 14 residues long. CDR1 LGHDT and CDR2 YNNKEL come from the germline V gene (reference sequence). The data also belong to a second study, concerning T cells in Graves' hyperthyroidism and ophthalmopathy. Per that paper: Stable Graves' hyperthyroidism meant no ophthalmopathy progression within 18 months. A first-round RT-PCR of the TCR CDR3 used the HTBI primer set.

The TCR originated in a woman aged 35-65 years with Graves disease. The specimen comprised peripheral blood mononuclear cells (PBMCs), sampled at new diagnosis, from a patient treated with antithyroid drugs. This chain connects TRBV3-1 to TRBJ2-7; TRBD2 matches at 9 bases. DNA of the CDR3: TGTGCCAGCAGCGTTGGGACTAGCTCCCACGAGCAGTACTTC. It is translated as CASSVGTSSHEQYF.